This T cell receptor beta chain comes out of a study of T cell responses to AZD1222 COVID-19 vaccine. As for the study in general: Second-dose schedules of about 4 or about 12 weeks were combined. Study-level points and caveats: Seropositivity was recorded at baseline in only six AZD1222 recipients.

Sequencing was performed with immunoSEQ multiplex PCR; in TCRdb, only in-frame clones are kept and a portion is missing. The sample consists of more than 85,000 clones, 75% to 90% of them appearing once. As to this clone: Its antigen is unknown.

CDR3 size: 17 residues. V was trimmed by 0 bases and J by 0 bases, leaving 14 bases between them. CDR1 and CDR2 (germline): SGHRS, YFSETQ. The origin of this receptor is an adult in good health. Sequencing was performed on peripheral blood, taken on day 0 of AZD1222 vaccination. The chain couples TRBV5-1 to TRBJ2-3, with a possible D match to TRBD2 (6 bases). As DNA, the CDR3 is TGCGCCAGCAGCTTGGGACTAGTCGAATCTAGCACAGATACGCAGTATTTT. It codes for CASSLGLVESSTDTQYF.